This TCR beta chain was sequenced for a study of siplizumab effects on memory and regulatory T cells (dated by TCRdb to the late 2010s). Background for the entire study: The study looked at the effect of siplizumab, an anti-CD2 antibody, on alloreactive T-cell subsets in allogeneic mixed lymphocyte reactions made from human PBMCs. Here is what the overall study found, with its caveats: In reactions with siplizumab, an average of 68.8% of mappable alloreactive CD4+ clones were Treg-derived, compared with 25% to 30% in control reactions. Unstimulated naive T cells appeared to be more diverse than memory T cells, and naive cells seemed to make a substantial contribution to the alloresponse. No functional confirmation was obtained for the suppressive function of proliferating Tregs from siplizumab cultures. The cumulative frequency of alloreactive sequences traceable to unstimulated CD4+ memory T cells was significantly reduced by siplizumab. Because sequences below about 10^-5 frequency were poorly captured, only a minor fraction of alloreactive clones could be mapped to unstimulated subsets. Roughly 75-95% of proliferating CD4+ or CD8+ clones could not be assigned a naive or memory phenotype.

Sorted unstimulated T cells, along with proliferating T cells recovered from mixed lymphocyte reactions, underwent TCRbeta CDR3 sequencing. Fresh whole blood from around 11 HLA-typed healthy donors was used to isolate PBMCs. To map where alloreactive clones came from, CD4+ regulatory T cells in the unstimulated state were FACS-sorted. There are a few counts of this clone. Its target antigen remains unknown. No base qualities exist here, and no much larger clone lies one base off it. CDR1 and CDR2, looked up from the germline V gene, are MDHEN and SYDVKM. The CDR3 holds 14 amino acids from the cysteine to the phenylalanine. Here the CDR3 DNA is all that survives: 42 bases in frame from base 1. Ends trimmed: V by 6 bases, J by 3 bases; bases unmatched to a gene: 6. Library preparation was by the immunoSEQ multiplex PCR assay. The deep sequencing platform assayed around 94,000 TCR templates per sample. Genomic DNA extracted from sorted T cells was used for TCRbeta CDR3 sequencing. The original pipeline was this. The R programming language was used for the clonal analysis of the TCRbeta CDR3 data. Unstimulated samples were compared with post-reaction CFSE-low samples to define alloreactive CD4+ and CD8+ clones. By matching sequences to the repertoires of sorted unstimulated Treg and non-Treg cells, each alloreactive CD4+ clone was assigned a regulatory or non-regulatory origin. TCRdb provides this immuneACCESS table in a form limited to in-frame rearrangements. Some clones are lacking; in checked studies, under half of them reflect an unresolved V gene, and why the rest are absent is not known. V and J calls and clone size are those listed in that table; D and trimming were worked out from the DNA. This sample has roughly 82,000 clones in its table, and 87% of those were observed once. The ten largest make up under 2% of the sample.

The chain is made from TRBV28 and TRBJ2-7, and TRBD1 aligns with 9 junction nucleotides. The sequenced material came from Tregs sorted from blood. The sequence came from a human donor in good health. The encoded CDR3 is CASRKPGQGYEQYF. Here is the DNA: TGTGCCAGCAGGAAACCGGGACAGGGCTACGAGCAGTACTTC.